Following are 22 T cell receptor beta chains from one sample sequenced in a study of blood T cells in healthy people across ages (dated by TCRdb to the mid-2010s). The library was generated by 5' RACE. Sequencing used an Illumina HiSeq 2500. A second PCR of roughly 7 to 12 cycles was run with a J-beta primer mix and a sample-barcoded 5' primer. In TCRdb, the public reads were trimmed at Q25 with fastp and aligned with MiXCR, with productive beta chains retained. Records with the same CDR3 protein are collapsed into one entry carrying the most frequent genes and DNA. In this sample the table shows 700,000 to 900,000 distinct CDR3 sequences, about 55% of which occur a single time. Jointly, the top ten make up about 42% of the sample. The material sequenced was blood. These receptors came from a man of 80 years or more in good health.

The chain joins TRBV29-1 to TRBJ2-4, with 15 bases fitting TRBD2. The last part of the DNA fits TRBJ2-7 better; the J call may be wrong. Germline assignment: CDR1 SQVTM and CDR2 ANQGSEA. This CDR3 comprises 13 residues. The chain's CDR3 is CSGRTSGRDEQYF. The DNA for the CDR3 is TGCAGCGGCCGGACTAGCGGGAGGGACGAGCAGTACTTC.

This chain uses TRBV6-6 with TRBJ1-4, with TRBD1 matching 8 bases. Germline V gene lookup returns CDR1 MNHNY and CDR2 SVGAGI (reference sequence). The length of the CDR3 is 16 residues. The J segment lost 8 bases and the V segment lost 2 bases, leaving 10 bases of the junction unmatched. The DNA for the CDR3 is TGTGCCAGCAGTTACCCAGGGGACAGGCCAGCGGAAAAACTGTTTTTT. Residues: CASSYPGDRPAEKLFF.

The table lists this clonotype with a few counts. The chain employs TRBV15 and TRBJ2-1; TRBD1 agrees at 7 bases. Germline-derived CDR1 and CDR2 are LNHNV and YYDKDF (reference sequence). V dropped 1 base and J dropped 1; count of bases not matched to a gene: 1. The CDR3 is 15 residues long. This CDR3 reads CATSRAGQSYNEQFF. In DNA, the CDR3 is TGTGCCACCAGCAGAGCGGGACAGTCCTACAATGAGCAGTTCTTC.

A few counts support this clonotype. The V call is TRBV29-1, the J call TRBJ2-7; D assignment may be TRBD1 or TRBD2 (5 bases each). The length of the CDR3 is 15 residues. Germline loops: CDR1 SQVTM, CDR2 ANQGSEA. The V end was cut by 4 bases, the J end by 3 bases, with 19 bases between. The CDR3 is CSVVWDQKQGYEQYF. CDR3 nucleotides: TGCAGCGTTGTTTGGGACCAAAAGCAGGGCTACGAGCAGTACTTC.

As for this clonotype: The junction shows a germline mismatch at one end, possibly a read error. The chain joins TRBV12-3 or TRBV12-4 to TRBJ2-2, with 7 bases aligning to TRBD2. The CDR3 totals 16 residues. CDR3 nucleotides: TGTGCCAGTAGTTTCCCGACTAGCTCGTACACCGGGGAGCTGTTTTTT. Residues: CASSFPTSSYTGELFF.

This clonotype was detected many times. The J gene is TRBJ1-2, the V gene TRBV11-1; 7 nucleotides agree with TRBD1. Germline V lookup: CDR1 SGHAT, CDR2 FQDESV (reference sequence). This CDR3 has 12 amino acids. The trim removed 8 bases at V and 2 bases at J, leaving 2 bases unmatched. This chain's CDR3 is CASAQGNYGYTF. The CDR3 coding sequence is TGTGCCAGCGCACAGGGGAACTATGGCTACACCTTC.

V usage is TRBV7-6 and J usage is TRBJ2-1; 11 bases line up with TRBD1. Trimming cost V 1 base and J 9 bases; bases outside gene matches: 5. Germline V gene sequence: CDR1 SGHVS, CDR2 FNYEAQ. The CDR3 length is 15 residues. The CDR3 loop reads CASSLGVGQGGEQFF. The CDR3 bases are TGTGCCAGCAGCTTAGGAGTGGGACAGGGGGGTGAGCAGTTCTTC.

This chain joins TRBV4-1 and TRBJ2-1; 10 bases map to TRBD2. Germline lookup yields CDR1 MGHRA and CDR2 YSYEKL. The CDR3 length is 16 residues. V dropped 1 base and J dropped 4; count of bases not matched to a gene: 4. DNA of the CDR3: TGCGCCAGCAGCCAAGCGACTAGCGGGTATTACAATGAGCAGTTCTTC. Amino acid sequence: CASSQATSGYYNEQFF.

This clonotype showed up just once. The chain couples TRBV7-9 to TRBJ2-1; the D gene is possibly TRBD1 (6 bases). The V and J ends lost 5 bases and 3 bases respectively, with 11 bases between them. CDR1 is SEHNR, CDR2 FQNEAQ, per germline (reference sequence). This CDR3 comprises 14 residues. The CDR3: CASSGTTFYNEQFF. CDR3 bases: TGTGCCAGCAGCGGGACAACCTTCTACAATGAGCAGTTCTTC.

The chain employs TRBV10-3 and TRBJ2-1; D uncertain. The J call may be mistaken, given a closer DNA end match to TRBJ2-7. The CDR3 is 11 amino acids. Germline lookup yields CDR1 ENHRY and CDR2 SYGVKD. Written as DNA, the CDR3 is TGTGCCATCAAAGAGCTCAGCGAGCAGTACTTC. Translation: CAIKELSEQYF.

The rearrangement joins TRBV9 to TRBJ2-6; D is uncertain. The V gene lost 0 bases and the J gene lost 4 bases, with 5 bases spanning the gap. The germline V gene has CDR1 SGDLS and CDR2 YYNGEE. The CDR3 extends over 14 amino acids. DNA of the CDR3: TGTGCCAGCAGCGTAGAGGGAGGGGCCAACGTCCTGACTTTC. This gives the protein CASSVEGGANVLTF.

J is TRBJ2-1 and V is TRBV20-1; 9 nucleotides line up with TRBD2. Germline values: CDR1 DFQATT, CDR2 SNEGSKA (reference sequence). This CDR3 has 13 amino acids. V shed 6 bases, J shed 8 bases, and the junction held 8 bases outside the gene matches. Here the CDR3 reads CSAPGTSFDEQFF. The CDR3 DNA sequence: TGCAGTGCCCCCGGGACTAGCTTCGATGAGCAGTTCTTC.

The chain recombines TRBV29-1 with TRBJ1-1, with D perhaps matching TRBD1 (6 bases). CDR1 and CDR2 from the germline V gene are SQVTM and ANQGSEA. The CDR3 has 13 amino acids. Trimming took 7 bases from V and 0 from J, leaving 12 bases between them. CDR3 protein: CSGVGGLNTEAFF. The CDR3 coding sequence is TGCAGCGGGGTGGGGGGGCTGAACACTGAAGCTTTCTTT. Looking up the rest from reference TRBV29-1 and TRBJ1-1 gives the full variable domain: SAVISQKPSRDICQRGTSLTIQCQVDSQVTMMFWYRQQPGQSLTLIATANQGSEATYESGFVIDKFPISRPNLTFSTLTVSNMSPEDSSIYLCSGVGGLNTEAFFGQGTRLTVV.

This chain joins TRBV28 and TRBJ2-7, with no clear D. This CDR3 has 16 amino acids. Trimming stripped 2 bases from V and 2 bases from J, with 16 bases between. Germline loops: CDR1 MDHEN, CDR2 SYDVKM. This CDR3 is CASSLPLRHGTYEQYF. CDR3 nucleotides: TGTGCCAGCAGTTTACCCTTACGGCACGGAACCTACGAGCAGTACTTC. Full variable domain (rest looked up from reference TRBV28 and TRBJ2-7): DVKVTQSSRYLVKRTGEKVFLECVQDMDHENMFWYRQDPGLGLRLIYFSYDVKMKEKGDIPEGYSVSREKKERFSLILESASTNQTSMYLCASSLPLRHGTYEQYFGPGTRLTVT.

The rearrangement joins TRBV12-3 or TRBV12-4 to TRBJ2-5, with D possibly being TRBD2 (5 bases). Trimming took 6 bases from V and 0 from J, leaving 11 bases between them. CDR3 length equals 14 residues. CDR3 amino acids: CASRVDLYQETQYF. The DNA of the CDR3 is TGTGCCAGCAGGGTGGACTTGTACCAAGAGACCCAGTACTTC.

This chain joins TRBV15 and TRBJ2-7; 8 bases fit TRBD1. The end of the DNA is better explained by TRBJ2-5, so the J call may be wrong. CDR1 LNHNV and CDR2 YYDKDF come from the germline V gene (reference sequence). The CDR3 runs 15 residues. CDR3 DNA: TGTGCCACCAGCAGAGACCAGGGGGCCGGAGAGACCCAGTACTTC. Protein: CATSRDQGAGETQYF.

The chain links TRBV4-2 to TRBJ2-3; D uncertain. The CDR3 runs to 14 residues. Trimming removed 1 base from V and 6 bases from J, with 11 bases in between. Germline CDR1 and CDR2: LGHNA and YNFKEQ. The CDR3 reads CASSQAFGADTQYF. The CDR3 DNA reads as TGTGCCAGCAGCCAAGCGTTCGGCGCTGATACGCAGTATTTT.

This clonotype has a handful of counts. The chain employs TRBV5-1 and TRBJ2-6; TRBD1 might be the D (5 bases). The length of the CDR3 is 17 residues. The V gene's germline CDR1 is SGHRS and CDR2 YFSETQ. V dropped 0 bases and J dropped 0 bases, with 10 bases sitting between them. CDR3: CASSLGQFLSGANVLTF. Here the CDR3 DNA reads TGCGCCAGCAGCTTGGGACAGTTCCTCTCTGGGGCCAACGTCCTGACTTTC. The whole variable domain, remainder taken from reference TRBV5-1 and TRBJ2-6, is KAGVTQTPRYLIKTRGQQVTLSCSPISGHRSVSWYQQTPGQGLQFLFEYFSETQRNKGNFPGRFSGRQFSNSRSEMNVSTLELGDSALYLCASSLGQFLSGANVLTFGAGSRLTVL.

This chain joins TRBV2 and TRBJ2-4, with D perhaps matching TRBD1 (6 bases). TRBJ2-7 explains the end of the DNA better; the J call may be wrong. CDR1 and CDR2 from the germline V gene are SNHLY and FYNNEI. There are 14 residues in the CDR3. The CDR3 loop is CASTAAGDLGEQYF. The CDR3 DNA reads TGTGCCAGCACGGCGGCAGGGGATTTAGGCGAGCAGTACTTC.

In this sample, this clonotype turned up a few times. The V call is TRBV6-2 or TRBV6-3, the J call TRBJ1-5; no clear D. V was cut by 5 bases and J by 3 bases, with 17 bases left in between. The CDR3 loop spans 16 amino acids. The V gene's germline CDR1 is MNHEY and CDR2 SVGEGT. The DNA of the CDR3 is TGTGCCAGCAGTCGCCCGGTCGGGGTAACCAATCAGCCCCAGCATTTT. Encoded protein: CASSRPVGVTNQPQHF.

The chain links TRBV20-1 to TRBJ2-5; 9 bases agree with TRBD2. The CDR3 contains 15 residues. Germline CDR1 DFQATT, CDR2 SNEGSKA (reference sequence). Trimming cost V 6 bases and J 4 bases; bases outside gene matches: 12. The CDR3 coding sequence is TGCAGTGCCCCGATGAGAAGCGGGAGGAGAGAGACCCAGTACTTC. It specifies CSAPMRSGRRETQYF.

V usage is TRBV6-1 and J usage is TRBJ2-5, with TRBD2 as a possible D gene (8 bases). The V gene lost 10 bases and the J gene lost 4 bases, with 19 bases spanning the gap. The CDR3 runs to 14 residues. Per the germline V gene, CDR1 is MNHNS and CDR2 is SASEGT. The CDR3 region is CATGTAGVRETQYF. The CDR3 DNA sequence: TGTGCCACGGGGACAGCGGGAGTTCGAGAGACCCAGTACTTC.